Listed here are 13 T cell receptor beta chains from one sample, sequenced in a study of T-cell reconstitution after alpha-beta-depleted transplantation in children. Preparation of the TCRbeta library used unique molecular identifiers. TCRdb re-called the PCR reads through MiXCR, storing one row per CDR3 protein. The sample lists 70,000 or so distinct CDR3 sequences; about a tenth were seen once. This sample comprised PBMCs, obtained before TCRalphabeta/CD19-depleted stem cell transplant. Receptors originate from a boy under 18 with acute myeloid leukemia, due to receive a stem cell transplant.

This clonotype was detected ten times or more. The CDR3 coding sequence is TGTGCCAGCAGTACCCAAATAGCGGGAGGGCCAAGGACCGGGGAGCTGTTTTTT. Its protein is CASSTQIAGGPRTGELFF. The genes are TRBV6-2 or TRBV6-3 and TRBJ2-2, with TRBD2 identical over 11 bases. Germline V gene data show CDR1 as MNHEY and CDR2 as SVGEGT. This CDR3 region has 18 residues. V lost 5 bases and J lost 5; bases outside the gene matches: 13.

The table lists this clonotype with many counts. This chain uses TRBV7-2 with TRBJ2-3, with a possible D match to TRBD2 (6 bases). The germline gives CDR1 SGHTA, CDR2 FQGNSA. Trimming stripped 9 bases from V and 7 bases from J, with 14 bases between. The CDR3 has 12 residues. The CDR3 DNA reads as TGTGCCAGGGTGGAGGGTGCGAATACGCAGTATTTT. Residues: CARVEGANTQYF.

This clonotype was seen a handful of times. The chain links TRBV2 to TRBJ1-1; 10 nucleotides agree with TRBD1. The V gene end was trimmed by 6 bases and the J gene end by 0 bases; junction bases not matched to a gene: 16. This CDR3 is 19 amino acids long. Germline CDR1 SNHLY, CDR2 FYNNEI. In nucleotides, the CDR3 is TGTGCCAGCAGAAACCCCGGGACAGGGGACCTTATCATGAACACTGAAGCTTTCTTT. Its protein product is CASRNPGTGDLIMNTEAFF.

There are many counts of this clonotype. This chain links TRBV6-5 with TRBJ2-3, with no clear D. The CDR3 totals 14 residues. Trimming stripped 0 bases from V and 2 bases from J, with 6 bases between. Germline values: CDR1 MNHEY, CDR2 SVGAGI. The CDR3 nucleotides are TGTGCCAGCAGTTACTCAGGTACCACAGATACGCAGTATTTT. This encodes CASSYSGTTDTQYF.

This clonotype was picked up many times. This chain joins TRBV7-3 and TRBJ2-1, with D possibly matching TRBD2 (5 bases). CDR1 is SGHTA and CDR2 is FQGTGA in the germline V gene. The CDR3 consists of 16 residues. Trimming left V 5 bases short and J 2 bases short, with 16 bases between. Here the CDR3 reads CASSPKDGKTYNEQFF. Here the CDR3 DNA reads TGTGCCAGCAGCCCAAAAGACGGGAAAACCTACAATGAGCAGTTCTTC.

This clonotype occurred many times. The chain uses TRBV20-1 and TRBJ1-2; maybe TRBD1 (6 bases). The V end was cut by 5 bases, the J end by 4 bases, with 11 bases between. From germline, CDR1 is DFQATT and CDR2 SNEGSKA (reference sequence). The CDR3 has 12 amino acids. The CDR3 DNA reads TGCAGTGCTGCAGGGGAGGGCTATGGCTACACCTTC. Encoded protein: CSAAGEGYGYTF.

This clonotype was detected ten times or more. V gene TRBV5-1 combines with J gene TRBJ1-1; no reliable D call. Germline V lookup: CDR1 SGHRS, CDR2 YFSETQ. Trimming left V 0 bases short and J 2 bases short, with 11 bases between. The CDR3 totals 15 residues. CDR3 sequence (DNA): TGCGCCAGCAGCTTGGCTGGAGGGCGAAACACTGAAGCTTTCTTT. This sequence encodes CASSLAGGRNTEAFF. Together with reference TRBV5-1 and TRBJ1-1, the CDR3 gives the full variable domain: KAGVTQTPRYLIKTRGQQVTLSCSPISGHRSVSWYQQTPGQGLQFLFEYFSETQRNKGNFPGRFSGRQFSNSRSEMNVSTLELGDSALYLCASSLAGGRNTEAFFGQGTRLTVV.

This clonotype was seen more than once but under ten times. The chain has TRBV4-2 and TRBJ1-4; D perhaps matches TRBD1 (6 bases). This CDR3 has 15 amino acids. V shed 5 bases and J shed 6 bases, with 16 bases lying between them. Germline V gene data show CDR1 as LGHNA and CDR2 as YNFKEQ. Here the CDR3 DNA reads TGTGCCAGCAGCTACAGTGGGAAGGGGGATGAAAAACTGTTTTTT. Amino acid sequence: CASSYSGKGDEKLFF.

Many counts were recorded for this clonotype. This chain links TRBV4-3 with TRBJ1-1; a possible D gene is TRBD1 (5 bases). The V and J ends lost 0 bases and 0 bases respectively, with 11 bases between them. Germline loops: CDR1 LGHNA, CDR2 YSLEER. This CDR3 spans 16 amino acids. The CDR3 coding sequence is TGCGCCAGCAGCCAAGAGATTTGGGGCATGAACACTGAAGCTTTCTTT. Protein sequence: CASSQEIWGMNTEAFF.

This clonotype has at least ten counts. V and J are TRBV9 and TRBJ2-1; D remains ambiguous. From germline, CDR1 is SGDLS and CDR2 YYNGEE. The CDR3 consists of 13 residues. The V end lost 2 bases, the J end lost 5 bases, and 8 bases lay between the germline ends. The CDR3 protein is CASSVGVNNEQFF. In nucleotides, the CDR3 is TGTGCCAGCAGCGTCGGTGTCAACAATGAGCAGTTCTTC. The variable domain in full, completed from reference TRBV9 and TRBJ2-1, reads DSGVTQTPKHLITATGQRVTLRCSPRSGDLSVYWYQQSLDQGLQFLIQYYNGEERAKGNILERFSAQQFPDLHSELNLSSLELGDSALYFCASSVGVNNEQFFGPGTRLTVL.

This clonotype has a count of ten or more. The chain has TRBV7-2 and TRBJ2-7, with a tentative D call TRBD2 (6 bases). The V end lost 1 base, the J end lost 0 bases, and 10 bases lay between the germline ends. CDR1 is SGHTA and CDR2 is FQGNSA in the germline V gene. This CDR3 contains 15 residues. The CDR3 DNA is TGTGCCAGCAGCTTAGGGGACGGGAGCTCCTACGAGCAGTACTTC. Residues: CASSLGDGSSYEQYF.

J is TRBJ2-6 and V is TRBV2, with D perhaps TRBD1 or TRBD2 (5 bases each). Germline V gives CDR1 SNHLY, CDR2 FYNNEI. There are 18 residues in the CDR3. The CDR3 sequence: CTCSFRGVLTSGANVLTF. The CDR3 DNA reads TGTACCTGCAGTTTTAGAGGGGTCCTTACTTCTGGGGCCAACGTCCTGACTTTC. Supplemented by reference TRBV2 and TRBJ2-6, the full variable domain reads EPEVTQTPSHQVTQMGQEVILRCVPISNHLYFYWYRQILGQKVEFLVSFYNNEISEKSEIFDDQFSVERPDGSNFTLKIRSTKLEDSAMYFCTCSFRGVLTSGANVLTFGAGSRLTVL.

This clonotype was found many times. J is TRBJ2-1 and V is TRBV20-1; 7 nucleotides align to TRBD2. The length of the CDR3 is 15 residues. V was clipped by 4 bases and J by 4 bases; unmatched bases: 10. Germline assignment: CDR1 DFQATT and CDR2 SNEGSKA (reference sequence). The DNA of the CDR3 is TGCAGTGCTACCCCCCTAGCGGCCCCGTACAATGAGCAGTTCTTC. It codes for CSATPLAAPYNEQFF.